This entry is about one T cell receptor (beta chain). This clonotype was seen many times. This clone's antigen is unknown. Base quality data are lacking; no much larger clone is found one base away. Libraries of naive CD8 T cells were generated from roughly 21,000 to 960,000 sorted cells, with 10%, 30% or 50% of the purified RNA used. On a BD FACSAria II, naive CD8 T cells were FACS-sorted as CD8+CD4-CCR7+CD45RA+ and collected into RLT Plus buffer. To test detection sensitivity, Jurkat RNA equivalent to more than 9 TCR copies was spiked into samples of roughly 20,000-1,000,000 naive CD8 T cells. Enrichment of CD8 T cells was performed with RosetteSep CD8+ T Cell Enrichment Cocktail and Ficoll-Paque, after which ACK red cell lysis was carried out. The method behind the library was PCR. This sample was sequenced with an Illumina HiSeq 4000. Bulk TCR libraries were made following a previously described method, with the TCR primers given in Table S5. The Qiagen AllPrep DNA/RNA kit was used to purify total RNA. Before any analysis, reads coming from multiple sequencing runs of the same library were combined into one pool. For the original study's pipeline: Reads were retained only if an exact TCR constant sequence was present, and the retained reads were trimmed to 150 nt and grouped according to their 12-nt molecular barcodes. Within each barcode group, reads were sub-clustered at a 15% Levenshtein threshold, and quality-weighted consensus sequences were built per RNA molecule. Non-functional sequences were filtered out, along with any lower-count sequence sitting one edit away from another sequence. Barcode sub-clusters with fewer than 20% of the maximum read count were removed, based on fitting two negative binomial distributions. In-frame beta chains were kept once TCRdb had trimmed the public reads at Q25 with fastp and called clones with MiXCR. CDR3 protein sequences are deduplicated, and each keeps its most common genes and DNA. These V and J calls rely on TCRdb rather than the paper's analysis. Recorded for this sample are under 650,000 distinct CDR3 sequences; less than 20% of them occurred a single time. The leading ten clones occupy under 0.95% of the sample.

The source of the sample is a study of molecular identifiers for immune sequencing clone quantification (dated by TCRdb to the late 2010s). For the wider study: For a replicate experiment, the RNA from either about 20,000 or 100,000 naive CD8 T cells was divided into five aliquots, and four of those aliquots went on to sequencing. This methods study used CD8 T cells to benchmark TCR RNA copy counting and molecular-identifier clustering-based TCR repertoire sequencing (MIDCIRS). General conclusions and limits of the study: Highly expanded clone sizes could be underestimated because identical TCR molecules may share a barcode. Naive libraries contained spiked-in Jurkat TCR RNA (10 copies' worth), which is not part of the donor repertoire. Without barcode sub-clustering, chimeric consensus sequences inflated TCR diversity; chimeras reached as high as 47%. Modeling indicated roughly 3.2 TCR RNA copies recovered per cell, compared with 7.5 to 10 by digital PCR, which implies a capture efficiency of 25% to 35%. In CMV-specific effector cells, over 97% of molecules were held by clones above 20 RNA copies, whereas under 1% of molecules were held by such clones in naive cells. A single cell's worth of spiked-in Jurkat TCR RNA was reported detectable even among under 1.1 million naive CD8 T cells.

The germline V gene sets CDR1 to SGDLS and CDR2 to YYNGEE. From the cysteine up to the phenylalanine, the CDR3 has a length of 14 residues. The sequence is cut down to CDR3 DNA, 42 bases in frame from base 1. Cut back by 0 bases and 7 bases, the V and J ends lie 13 bases apart. The chain couples TRBV9 to TRBJ1-1; no confident D gene assignment can be made. The TCR originated in a human donor in good health. Some libraries in this study had Jurkat cell RNA spiked in. Sequenced: naive CD8+ T cells from blood, with Jurkat cell RNA spiked in. Per the publication, the cell subset or site label means: FACS-sorted CD8+CD4-CCR7+CD45RA+ naive T cells. This receptor carries the CDR3 CASSVDLGSHEAFF. The DNA reads as follows: TGTGCCAGCAGCGTAGATCTCGGTTCCCATGAAGCTTTCTTT.